Listed below are T cell receptor beta chains from one sample, sequenced in a study of T cell changes during pregnancy in multiple sclerosis. Libraries were prepared by immunoSEQ multiplex PCR; TCRdb keeps only in-frame clonotypes and omits some of them. The sample holds over 45,000 clones, about 91% seen once. The sequenced sample was CD8+ T cells from peripheral blood mononuclear cells, obtained after pregnancy. All receptors come from a female donor with multiple sclerosis, enrolled in a pregnancy study. The CDR3 runs from the conserved cysteine through the conserved F or W. The order of the fields is clone size, J gene, V gene, D gene, CDR3 DNA, CDR3 protein. The D gene is left open where the match is weak. A clone size is listed for some rows: how often the clone was seen (once, few, many), or a class if it is expanded.

- | TRBJ2-2 | TRBV29-1 | TRBD2 | TGCAGCGTCTCCTGGGGAGGGACCGGGGAGCTGTTTTTT | CSVSWGGTGELFF
few | TRBJ1-5 | TRBV19 | TRBD1 | TGTGCCAGTAGTATGGCAGGGGGGACCTACAATCAGCCCCAGCATTTT | CASSMAGGTYNQPQHF
once | TRBJ2-7 | TRBV16 | TRBD1 | TGTGCCAGCAGCCAATTCATCGGACAGGGGATAGGGGAGCAGTACTTC | CASSQFIGQGIGEQYF
- | TRBJ1-4 | TRBV27 | TRBD1 | TGTGCCAGCAGTCCCCTCCGACAGGGAGATGAAAAACTGTTTTTT | CASSPLRQGDEKLFF
- | TRBJ1-2 | TRBV30 | - | TGTGCCTGGAGTGATCCCCTAAGGGGGAGTGAGGATGGCTACACCTTC | CAWSDPLRGSEDGYTF
- | TRBJ2-1 | TRBV7-3 | TRBD2 | TGTGCCAGCAGCTTGGGGGGGGGCTCCTACAATGAGCAGTTCTTC | CASSLGGGSYNEQFF
- | TRBJ1-1 | TRBV19 | - | TGTGCCAGTAGTATGGGAAGCACGGGGGTTACTGAAGCTTTCTTT | CASSMGSTGVTEAFF
once | TRBJ2-1 | TRBV13 | TRBD2 | TGTGCCAGCAGCCTGGGACTAGCGGGAGGGAATGAGCAGTTCTTC | CASSLGLAGGNEQFF
- | TRBJ2-3 | TRBV9 | TRBD2 | TGTGCCAGCAGCGTCCTAGCGGGGGGTTCTAGCACAGATACGCAGTATTTT | CASSVLAGGSSTDTQYF
once | TRBJ2-7 | TRBV6-5 | TRBD1 | TGTGCCAGCAGTTACTCTGGGGACAGACCCTTCCACGAGCAGTACTTC | CASSYSGDRPFHEQYF
few | TRBJ1-2 | TRBV19 | - | TGTGCCAGTAGTTCTGAGCCAGGGGTTTTTGGCTACACCTTC | CASSSEPGVFGYTF
- | TRBJ2-3 | TRBV9 | TRBD1 | TGTGCCAGCAGCACAGGACAGGTCCGCACAGATACGCAGTATTTT | CASSTGQVRTDTQYF
- | TRBJ2-1 | TRBV30 | TRBD2 | TGTGCCTGGAGCGCAACCCCCGGGACTAGCAATGAGCAGTTCTTC | CAWSATPGTSNEQFF
- | TRBJ2-7 | TRBV7-9 | TRBD2 | TGTGCCAGCAATGTAGCGGGAGGACTCGAGCAGTACTTC | CASNVAGGLEQYF
- | TRBJ2-7 | TRBV29-1 | TRBD2 | TGCAGCGTTGAACTAGCGGGAGTCTACGAGCAGTACTTC | CSVELAGVYEQYF
- | TRBJ1-1 | TRBV19 | - | TGTGCCAGTATGACAGGCGGGAACACTGAAGCTTTCTTT | CASMTGGNTEAFF
- | TRBJ2-5 | TRBV19 | - | TGTGCCAGTAGTCCCACGGTCCCGGAGACCCAGTACTTC | CASSPTVPETQYF
- | TRBJ2-3 | TRBV9 | - | TGTGCCAGCAGTACTTACGGGACAACTAGCACAGATACGCAGTATTTT | CASSTYGTTSTDTQYF
- | TRBJ2-1 | TRBV7-8 | TRBD2 | TGTGCCAGCAGCTTCCTAGCGGAAAGCTACAATGAGCAGTTCTTC | CASSFLAESYNEQFF
- | TRBJ2-7 | TRBV28 | TRBD2 | TGTGCCAGCAGTTGGACTAGCGCGTCCTACGAGCAGTACTTC | CASSWTSASYEQYF
- | TRBJ1-1 | TRBV27 | TRBD1 | TGTGCCAGCAGTTTGGGAGGGACAGGGGATACTGAAGCTTTCTTT | CASSLGGTGDTEAFF
few | TRBJ1-1 | TRBV6-1 | - | TGTGCCAGCAGTGAAGGGGTGGCGGGCTATCAGAACACTGAAGCTTTCTTT | CASSEGVAGYQNTEAFF
- | TRBJ1-2 | TRBV11-2 | TRBD1 | TGTGCCAGCAGCTTAGGGACAGGGCACGGCTACACCTTC | CASSLGTGHGYTF
- | TRBJ2-3 | TRBV7-9 | - | TGTGCCAGCAGCTTCCCCGGGCAGGGATTAGATACGCAGTATTTT | CASSFPGQGLDTQYF
- | TRBJ2-7 | TRBV7-6 | - | TGTGCCAGCAGCCCCACCAGGACCTACGAGCAGTACTTC | CASSPTRTYEQYF
- | TRBJ2-7 | TRBV27 | TRBD1 | TGTGCCAGCAGTTTATCCGGACAGGGTAAAGAGCAGTACTTC | CASSLSGQGKEQYF
- | TRBJ1-2 | TRBV28 | TRBD1 | TGTGCCAGCAGTTTACCTATGGGACAGGGGGCGGGGGGCTACACCTTC | CASSLPMGQGAGGYTF